This is a list of T cell receptor beta chains from one sample in a study of T cell responses to AZD1222 COVID-19 vaccine. TCRdb keeps only in-frame clones here, not all; method: immunoSEQ multiplex PCR. The sample has around 100,000 clones, about 85% seen once; the top ten hold 2% to 2.5%. The specimen was peripheral blood, collected 28 days after the second AZD1222 dose. The receptors here all came from an adult who received the AZD1222 COVID-19 vaccine. Each CDR3 is given with its conserved first and last residue. D genes are given only for firm matches. The size field is filled for only some rows; it gives once, few, many or a size class.

v_gene	j_gene	d_gene	abundance	CDR3nt	CDR3aa
TRBV5-1	TRBJ1-2	.	.	TGCGCCAGCAGCTTGGAACAGAATGGCTATGGCTACACCTTC	CASSLEQNGYGYTF
TRBV7-3	TRBJ2-1	.	.	TGTGCCAGCAGCTTAGGGCCTGACTACAATGAGCAGTTCTTC	CASSLGPDYNEQFF
TRBV6-1	TRBJ2-3	.	.	TGTGCCAGCAGTGAATATTGGGGGGCGGATACGCAGTATTTT	CASSEYWGADTQYF
TRBV10-1	TRBJ2-4	TRBD1	.	TGCGCCAGCCCTTTGACAGGGGCTCAGTTCGGAACTAAAAACATTCAGTACTTC	CASPLTGAQFGTKNIQYF
TRBV7-2	TRBJ1-1	TRBD1	.	TGTGCCAGCAGCCTTTCGACAGGGGGCTTTACTGAAGCTTTCTTT	CASSLSTGGFTEAFF
TRBV27	TRBJ2-2	.	.	TGTGCCAGCTGGGGCGCAACTCCTAACACCGGGGAGCTGTTTTTT	CASWGATPNTGELFF
TRBV15	TRBJ2-2	TRBD1	.	TGTGCCACCAGCGGGACAGGGGGCAGGGAGCTGTTTTTT	CATSGTGGRELFF
TRBV10-1	TRBJ2-1	.	.	TGCGCCAGCAGTGAGTCGGGGAACAATGAGCAGTTCTTC	CASSESGNNEQFF
TRBV15	TRBJ1-5	TRBD1	.	TGTGCCACCAGCATGGACAGGGGTGACAATCAGCCCCAGCATTTT	CATSMDRGDNQPQHF
TRBV5-4	TRBJ2-2	TRBD1	.	TGTGCCAGCAGCGCCCTGGATGGGACAGGGAAGCTGTTTTTT	CASSALDGTGKLFF
TRBV6-5	TRBJ1-3	.	.	TGTGCCAGCCGCGGGACTGCCGGTGGAAACACCATATATTTT	CASRGTAGGNTIYF
TRBV28	TRBJ2-7	TRBD2	.	TGTGCCAGCACCCGTCGGACTAGCGGGAGGGCCAGCTCCTACGAGCAGTACTTC	CASTRRTSGRASSYEQYF
TRBV24-1	TRBJ2-2	.	.	TGTGCCACCAGTGATTTGGGGACTGGAGACACCGGGGAGCTGTTTTTT	CATSDLGTGDTGELFF
TRBV2	TRBJ2-7	TRBD1	.	TGTGCCAGCAGTGGGGGACAGGGGGCTTCCGAGCAGTACTTC	CASSGGQGASEQYF
TRBV4-1	TRBJ2-1	TRBD2	.	TGCGCCAGCAGCCAAGATCCTAGCGGGAGGACCAATGAGCAGTTCTTC	CASSQDPSGRTNEQFF
TRBV12-3/TRBV12-4	TRBJ2-1	.	.	TGTGCCAGCAGTTTTTTCGATGAGCAGTTCTTC	CASSFFDEQFF
TRBV4-1	TRBJ1-5	.	.	TGCGCCAGCAGCCAGGACCCGAGAAGGGGCGGCAATCAGCCCCAGCATTTT	CASSQDPRRGGNQPQHF
TRBV10-2	TRBJ2-7	TRBD2	.	TGCGCCAGCAGAGGACTAGCGGGAATCTCCTACGAGCAGTACTTC	CASRGLAGISYEQYF
TRBV19	TRBJ2-7	TRBD2	.	TGTGCCAGTAGTCCGGGACTAGCGGAGAACTTACCCTACGAGCAGTACTTC	CASSPGLAENLPYEQYF
TRBV18	TRBJ2-7	.	.	TGTGCCAGCTCACCATCAGCAGACTTCTCCTACGAGCAGTACTTC	CASSPSADFSYEQYF
TRBV3-1/TRBV3-2	TRBJ2-5	TRBD2	few	TGTGCCAGCGGGGGAGGGGAGTACCAAGAGACCCAGTACTTC	CASGGGEYQETQYF
TRBV27	TRBJ1-2	.	.	TGTGCCAGCAGTTTCCGGGACACGCTCTATGGCTACACCTTC	CASSFRDTLYGYTF
TRBV3-1/TRBV3-2	TRBJ1-2	.	.	TGTGCCAGCAGCCAAGGAGGTTTCGATGGCTACACCTTC	CASSQGGFDGYTF
TRBV3-1/TRBV3-2	TRBJ2-6	.	.	TGTGCCAGCACCACCACCTTTGGGAGCTCTGGGGCCAACGTCCTGACTTTC	CASTTTFGSSGANVLTF
TRBV7-9	TRBJ1-2	TRBD1	.	TGTGCCAGCAGCTTAGGGCAGGGGGACCTCTATGGCTACACCTTC	CASSLGQGDLYGYTF
TRBV5-1	TRBJ2-3	.	.	TGCGCCAGCAGCTTGAAGGAGACAGATACGCAGTATTTT	CASSLKETDTQYF